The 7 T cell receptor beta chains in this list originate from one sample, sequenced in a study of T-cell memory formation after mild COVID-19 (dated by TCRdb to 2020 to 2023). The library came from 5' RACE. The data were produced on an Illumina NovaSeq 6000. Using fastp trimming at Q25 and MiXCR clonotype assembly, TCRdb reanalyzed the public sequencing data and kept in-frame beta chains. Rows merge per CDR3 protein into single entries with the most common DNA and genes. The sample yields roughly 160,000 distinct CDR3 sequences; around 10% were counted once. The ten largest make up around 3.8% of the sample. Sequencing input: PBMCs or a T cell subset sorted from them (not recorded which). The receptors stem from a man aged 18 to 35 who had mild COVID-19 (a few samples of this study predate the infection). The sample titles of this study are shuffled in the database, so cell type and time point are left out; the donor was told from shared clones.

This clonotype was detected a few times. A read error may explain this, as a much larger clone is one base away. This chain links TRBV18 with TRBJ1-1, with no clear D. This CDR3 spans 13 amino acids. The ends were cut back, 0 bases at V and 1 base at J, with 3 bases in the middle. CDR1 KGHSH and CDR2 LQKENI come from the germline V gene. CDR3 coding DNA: TGTGCCAGCTCACCACCGGGGAACACTGAAGCTTTCTTT. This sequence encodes CASSPPGNTEAFF.

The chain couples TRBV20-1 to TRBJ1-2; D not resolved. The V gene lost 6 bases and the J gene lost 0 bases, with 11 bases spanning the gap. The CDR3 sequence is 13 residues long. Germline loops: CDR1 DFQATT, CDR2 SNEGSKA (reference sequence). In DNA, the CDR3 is TGCAGTGCCCCGGACCTTACTAACTATGGCTACACCTTC. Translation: CSAPDLTNYGYTF.

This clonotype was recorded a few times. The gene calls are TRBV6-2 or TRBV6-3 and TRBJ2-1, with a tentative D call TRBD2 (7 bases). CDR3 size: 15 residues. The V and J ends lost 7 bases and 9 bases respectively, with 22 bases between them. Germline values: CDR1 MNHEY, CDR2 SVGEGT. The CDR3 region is CASTPTPTGGGEQFF. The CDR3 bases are TGTGCCAGCACCCCGACCCCGACAGGCGGGGGTGAGCAGTTCTTC.

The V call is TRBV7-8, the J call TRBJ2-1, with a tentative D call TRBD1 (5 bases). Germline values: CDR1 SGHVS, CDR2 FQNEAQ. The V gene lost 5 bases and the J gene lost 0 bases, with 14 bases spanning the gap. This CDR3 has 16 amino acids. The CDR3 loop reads CASSGRQRSSYNEQFF. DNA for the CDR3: TGTGCCAGCAGCGGACGACAGAGAAGCTCCTACAATGAGCAGTTCTTC.

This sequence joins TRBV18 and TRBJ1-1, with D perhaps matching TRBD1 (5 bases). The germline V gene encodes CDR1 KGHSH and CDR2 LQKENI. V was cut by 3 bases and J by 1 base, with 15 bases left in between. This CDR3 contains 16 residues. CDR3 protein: CASSPYPPGRNTEAFF. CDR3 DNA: TGTGCCAGCTCACCCTACCCACCGGGGCGGAACACTGAAGCTTTCTTT.

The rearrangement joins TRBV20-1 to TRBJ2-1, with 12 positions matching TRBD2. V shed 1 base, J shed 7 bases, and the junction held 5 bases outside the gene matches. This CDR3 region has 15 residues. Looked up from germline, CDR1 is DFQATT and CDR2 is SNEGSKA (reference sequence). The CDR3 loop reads CSARVTSGGRNEQFF. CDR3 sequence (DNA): TGCAGTGCTAGAGTGACTAGCGGGGGAAGGAATGAGCAGTTCTTC.

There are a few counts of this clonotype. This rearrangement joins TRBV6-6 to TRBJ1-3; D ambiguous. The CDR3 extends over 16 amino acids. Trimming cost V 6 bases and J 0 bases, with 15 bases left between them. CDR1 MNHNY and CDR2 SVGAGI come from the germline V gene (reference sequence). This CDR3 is CASSGEATSSGNTIYF. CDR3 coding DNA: TGTGCCAGCAGCGGTGAGGCGACGAGCTCTGGAAACACCATATATTTT.